What follows is one TCR beta chain and its context. These data belong to a study of blood T cell repertoires in COVID-19. Overall study context: Researchers got acute and convalescent COVID-19 samples from the United States, Italy and Spain. The analysed material was cDNA or gDNA that came from T cells, B-cell-depleted T cells, or PBMCs.

In the authors' workflow: Reference gene primer amplification yielded estimated nucleated cell counts. Clones were sequenced by immunoSEQ multiplex PCR, and TCRdb holds only the in-frame ones, with some missing. V and J calls and clone size are those listed in that table; D and trimming were worked out from the DNA. The sample records about 260,000 clones, around 87% being singletons. This CDR3 contains 15 residues. Between the trimmed V and J ends, which lost 2 bases and 4 bases, there was a span of 14 bases. Germline V gene sequence: CDR1 MNHEY, CDR2 SMNVEV (reference sequence). This sequence was found in a woman aged 40 to 50 who had recovered from COVID-19. The source material was peripheral blood. V gene TRBV27 combines with J gene TRBJ1-2; D uncertain. CDR3 amino acids: CASSLGLRYPYGYTF. The CDR3, as DNA: TGTGCCAGCAGTTTAGGCCTTCGTTATCCCTATGGCTACACCTTC.